The sample holds a few counts of the clone carrying this T cell receptor (beta chain). Its matching antigen is unknown. These data come from a study of blood T cells in healthy people across ages. Study-wide results and caveats: Estimated diversity, derived from one million T cells, was regarded as an underestimate.

Using a J-beta primer mix together with a sample-barcoded 5' primer, a second PCR was run for roughly 7 to 11 cycles. Each cDNA molecule was tagged by a template-switch adaptor that had 12 random nucleotides. In TCRdb, the 5' RACE reads were re-called with MiXCR into one record per CDR3 protein. The table shows about 1.8 million distinct CDR3 sequences, with just under 50% occurring only once. The germline V and J ends were trimmed by 0 bases and 3 bases, with 9 bases remaining between them. Germline lookup yields CDR1 LGHNA and CDR2 YNFKEQ. This CDR3 has 15 amino acids. Ten milliliters of peripheral blood were drawn from each donor.

The sample taken for sequencing was blood. The TCR sequence derives from a woman aged 40 to 55 in good health. The chain has TRBV4-2 and TRBJ2-1; D remains ambiguous. The CDR3 region is CASSQDFNSYNEQFF. The CDR3 DNA reads TGTGCCAGCAGCCAAGATTTTAACAGCTACAATGAGCAGTTCTTC.